The 2 T cell receptor beta chains given below trace back to one sample, sequenced in a study of early T cells in non-severe SARS-CoV-2 infection. From the 5' RACE reads, TCRdb called clonotypes with MiXCR, one entry per CDR3 protein. The table records about 54,000 distinct CDR3 sequences, about 8% of them present only once. Here the sequenced sample was whole blood, taken at baseline. The receptor source for this set is an adult who was a healthcare worker with PCR-confirmed SARS-CoV-2 infection or an uninfected control (not recorded which).

This clonotype was observed a handful of times. This chain links TRBV6-5 with TRBJ2-3, with TRBD2 identical over 8 bases. Looked up from germline, CDR1 is MNHEY and CDR2 is SVGAGI. V trimming: 6 bases; J trimming: 5 bases; junction bases outside the gene matches: 13. The CDR3 is made up of 16 amino acids. The CDR3 DNA follows: TGTGCCAGCAGCGGCGGGGTCGGGAGGGCCCTAGATACGCAGTATTTT. This translates into CASSGGVGRALDTQYF.

Notes on this clonotype: Since a much larger clone is just one base distant, this may be a read error. The chain has TRBV12-3 or TRBV12-4 and TRBJ2-7, with a possible D match to TRBD1 (5 bases). The CDR3 totals 13 residues. The V end was cut by 6 bases, the J end by 2 bases, with 11 bases between. DNA of the CDR3: TGTGCCAGCAGATTCCCAGGGACCTACGAGCAGTACTTC. It codes for CASRFPGTYEQYF.